These 18 T cell receptor beta chains share one sample of origin, sequenced in a study of cytomegalovirus exposure and HLA in healthy donors. The primer mix had 60 Vbeta and 13 Jbeta primers. Profiling relied on immunoSEQ multiplex PCR, and the TCRdb table lists in-frame clones only, not all of them. The sample records 76,000 or so clones, 73% being singletons. Source material: PBMCs. Every receptor here comes from a woman in her thirties or forties in good health and CMV-seropositive.

The chain carries TRBV5-6 and TRBJ2-7; D possibly corresponds to TRBD2 (5 bases). V lost 0 bases and J lost 3, with 13 bases in between. Germline CDR1 reads SGHDT; CDR2 reads YYEEEE. The length of the CDR3 is 15 residues. The CDR3 DNA is TGTGCCAGCAGCTTGGGAGGTGGGGAGCGCTACGAGCAGTACTTC. It yields the protein CASSLGGGERYEQYF. Together with reference TRBV5-6 and TRBJ2-7, the CDR3 gives the full variable domain: DAGVTQSPTHLIKTRGQQVTLRCSPKSGHDTVSWYQQALGQGPQFIFQYYEEEERQRGNFPDRFSGHQFPNYSSELNVNALLLGDSALYLCASSLGGGERYEQYFGPGTRLTVT.

The CDR3 nucleotides read TGTGCCAGCAGCAAAGAGGGGCAGCGGAACACTGAAGCTTTCTTT. Residues: CASSKEGQRNTEAFF. The chain links TRBV21-1 to TRBJ1-1; the D call of TRBD1 is as the table states it, not checked on the DNA. TRBV21-1 counts as a pseudogene. The CDR3 loop spans 15 amino acids.

This clone was observed a few times. The rearrangement uses TRBV28 and TRBJ1-2; 7 bases map to TRBD1. Germline CDR1 and CDR2: MDHEN and SYDVKM. Trimming took 4 bases from V and 2 from J; bases not matched to a gene: 1. This CDR3 is built from 13 residues. CDR3 bases: TGTGCCAGCAGTTACAGGGGAAACTATGGCTACACCTTC. Protein product: CASSYRGNYGYTF.

The chain recombines TRBV18 with TRBJ2-7; 9 bases map to TRBD1. V was clipped by 2 bases and J by 2 bases; unmatched bases: 4. CDR1 and CDR2 from the germline V gene are KGHSH and LQKENI. The CDR3 loop spans 15 amino acids. CDR3 residues: CASSPSTGGPYEQYF. DNA for the CDR3: TGTGCCAGCTCACCATCGACAGGGGGGCCCTACGAGCAGTACTTC.

CDR3 sequence (DNA): TGTGCCAGCAGCTTGCCAGCGGGAGTCGCAGATACGCAGTATTTT. Protein sequence: CASSLPAGVADTQYF. The chain joins TRBV5-5 to TRBJ2-3, with TRBD2 identical over 8 bases. Germline CDR1 and CDR2: SGHKS and YYEKEE (reference sequence). The trim removed 1 base at V and 4 bases at J, leaving 5 bases unmatched. CDR3 size: 15 residues.

The V gene is TRBV18, the J gene TRBJ1-1; D unclear. Trimming took 0 bases from V and 1 from J, leaving 9 bases between them. Germline loops: CDR1 KGHSH, CDR2 LQKENI. The CDR3 has 15 amino acids. Here the CDR3 DNA reads TGTGCCAGCTCACCACCTGGCTCAAGGAACACTGAAGCTTTCTTT. Protein: CASSPPGSRNTEAFF.

The rearrangement links TRBV5-4 to TRBJ2-7; 10 bases are a match to TRBD2. The CDR3 runs to 14 residues. The germline CDR1 and CDR2 sequences are SGHNT and YYREEE (reference sequence). V gave up 6 bases and J gave up 3 bases; unmatched junction bases: 6. CDR3 residues: CASTSASGSYEQYF. As DNA, the CDR3 is TGTGCCAGCACCTCAGCTAGCGGGAGCTACGAGCAGTACTTC. Full variable domain (missing parts from reference TRBV5-4 and TRBJ2-7): ETGVTQSPTHLIKTRGQQVTLRCSSQSGHNTVSWYQQALGQGPQFIFQYYREEENGRGNFPPRFSGLQFPNYSSELNVNALELDDSALYLCASTSASGSYEQYFGPGTRLTVT.

The genes are TRBV15 and TRBJ2-7, with 10 bases aligning to TRBD1. This CDR3 spans 13 amino acids. The germline CDR1 and CDR2 sequences are LNHNV and YYDKDF (reference sequence). J was trimmed by 5 bases and V by 8 bases; bases with no gene match: 6. The CDR3 here is CATDTGTGDEQYF. CDR3 nucleotide sequence: TGTGCCACCGACACCGGGACAGGGGACGAGCAGTACTTC.

The V and J genes are TRBV14 and TRBJ2-7; 8 nucleotides match TRBD2. V lost 8 bases, J lost 5 bases, and 14 bases stayed unmatched. There are 15 residues in the CDR3. Germline loops: CDR1 SGHDN, CDR2 FVKESK. The CDR3 DNA sequence: TGTGCCAGCGACCGCGGTAGACTAGCGATCCACGAGCAGTACTTC. Its translation is CASDRGRLAIHEQYF.

J is TRBJ1-6 and V is TRBV2; 8 bases are shared with TRBD1. The germline V gene encodes CDR1 SNHLY and CDR2 FYNNEI. Trimming took 7 bases from V and 6 from J; bases not matched to a gene: 5. The CDR3 has 14 residues. Written as DNA, the CDR3 is TGTGCCAGCATGCAGGGGGCATTTAATTCACCCCTCCACTTT. Translating it yields CASMQGAFNSPLHF.

The chain links TRBV7-3 to TRBJ1-3; possible D gene TRBD1, 6 bases. This CDR3 spans 15 amino acids. Per the germline V gene, CDR1 is SGHTA and CDR2 is FQGTGA. Deletions cut 3 bases from V and 2 bases from J, with 11 bases between. CDR3 region: CASSLSRGAGNTIYF. CDR3 in DNA: TGTGCCAGCAGCTTGAGCAGGGGAGCTGGAAACACCATATATTTT.

This rearrangement joins TRBV5-1 to TRBJ1-1; D is perhaps TRBD1 (6 bases). Trimming removed 2 bases at V and 2 bases at J, with 13 bases between. CDR3 length: 15 residues. Germline V gene data show CDR1 as SGHRS and CDR2 as YFSETQ. CDR3 nucleotide sequence: TGCGCCAGCAGCTTAAGTGGACAGAAAAACACTGAAGCTTTCTTT. Protein: CASSLSGQKNTEAFF.

V and J are TRBV19 and TRBJ1-5; maybe TRBD1 (6 bases). Deletions cut 9 bases from V and 3 bases from J, with 12 bases between. The CDR3 is 13 residues long. CDR1 and CDR2 (germline): LNHDA, SQIVND (reference sequence). The CDR3 spells CASSGTLNQPQHF. CDR3 bases: TGTGCCAGCTCCGGGACACTCAATCAGCCCCAGCATTTT.

The chain has TRBV7-3 and TRBJ1-1; D is ambiguous. Trimming stripped 1 base from V and 2 bases from J, with 11 bases between. Per the germline V gene, CDR1 is SGHTA and CDR2 is FQGTGA. The CDR3 covers 15 residues. CDR3 loop: CASSLIRGFNTEAFF. CDR3 bases: TGTGCCAGCAGCTTAATACGAGGGTTCAACACTGAAGCTTTCTTT. The full variable domain, in which reference TRBV7-3 and TRBJ1-1 provide the parts outside the CDR3, is GAGVSQTPSNKVTEKGKYVELRCDPISGHTALYWYRQSLGQGPEFLIYFQGTGAADDSGLPNDRFFAVRPEGSVSTLKIQRTERGDSAVYLCASSLIRGFNTEAFFGQGTRLTVV.

The chain links TRBV29-1 to TRBJ2-5; D uncertain. V lost 1 base and J 7 bases, leaving 7 bases between the germline ends. Germline CDR1 reads SQVTM; CDR2 reads ANQGSEA. The CDR3 runs to 11 residues. CDR3 in amino acids: CSVEGGGTQYF. The CDR3 DNA reads TGCAGCGTTGAAGGTGGCGGGACCCAGTACTTC.

The chain joins TRBV5-6 to TRBJ2-7; no reliable D call. The CDR3 covers 15 residues. Per germline, CDR1 SGHDT and CDR2 YYEEEE. V shed 0 bases and J shed 3 bases, with 13 bases lying between them. The CDR3, as DNA: TGTGCCAGCAGCTTGGATTTAGCAGAAGACTACGAGCAGTACTTC. Translated: CASSLDLAEDYEQYF.

The V call is TRBV6-9, the J call TRBJ1-2; 8 bases align to TRBD1. Germline V lookup: CDR1 MNHGY, CDR2 SVAAGI. The CDR3 covers 13 residues. Germline trimming cut 6 bases from V and 6 bases from J; bases unmatched to any gene: 6. CDR3 DNA: TGTGCCAGCAGCCCTAAGACAGGGGATGGCTACACCTTC. Amino acid sequence: CASSPKTGDGYTF.

V is TRBV6-1 and J is TRBJ2-7; D not certain. The germline V and J ends were trimmed by 7 bases and 5 bases, with 9 bases remaining between them. Germline CDR1 MNHNS, CDR2 SASEGT. The CDR3 totals 11 residues. CDR3 DNA: TGTGCCAGCACGGTGATGGACGAGCAGTACTTC. It encodes CASTVMDEQYF.